The 30 T cell receptor beta chains in this list originate from one sample, sequenced in a study of T cell responses to AZD1222 COVID-19 vaccine. TCRdb's table, derived via immunoSEQ multiplex PCR, lists solely in-frame clones and lacks some. The sample consists of about 97,000 clones, around 89% of them appearing once. The material was peripheral blood, obtained on day 0 of AZD1222 vaccination. Source of these receptors: an adult in good health.

V and J are TRBV27 and TRBJ1-6; D call uncertain. With 6 bases removed from V and 4 bases from J, the gap between germline ends came to 10 bases. The CDR3 has 14 residues. Looked up from germline, CDR1 is MNHEY and CDR2 is SMNVEV (reference sequence). The CDR3 nucleotides read TGTGCCAGCAGATTAGCCGGTTATAATTCACCCCTCCACTTT. Encoded protein: CASRLAGYNSPLHF.

The V call is TRBV7-6, the J call TRBJ1-3, with D possibly TRBD1 on 5 matching bases. Germline V gene data show CDR1 as SGHVS and CDR2 as FNYEAQ. The CDR3 sequence is 11 residues long. V lost 4 bases, J lost 14 bases, and 12 bases lay in between. CDR3 DNA: TGTGCCAGCAGCTCCGGCCAAGGGGTATATTTT. Encoded protein: CASSSGQGVYF.

The rearrangement links TRBV14 to TRBJ2-7, with TRBD1 identical over 8 bases. In germline, CDR1 is SGHDN, CDR2 FVKESK. CDR3 length: 15 amino acids. Unmatched junction bases numbered 10, after V lost 4 bases and J lost 5 bases. CDR3 sequence: CASSRQLSGGDEQYF. CDR3 sequence (DNA): TGTGCCAGCAGCCGCCAATTGTCAGGGGGCGACGAGCAGTACTTC.

The chain uses TRBV28 and TRBJ1-1; 8 positions agree with TRBD1. Trimming took 9 bases from V and 3 from J; bases not matched to a gene: 9. CDR1 and CDR2 (germline): MDHEN, SYDVKM. CDR3 size: 14 residues. DNA of the CDR3: TGTGCCAGTTTGGACGAGACAGGGGACACTGAAGCTTTCTTT. This encodes CASLDETGDTEAFF.

This clone was counted between two and nine times. This chain connects TRBV6-2 or TRBV6-3 to TRBJ1-5; tentatively, D is TRBD1 (5 bases). The CDR3 sequence is 16 residues long. V lost 0 bases to trimming and J lost 2 bases, with 11 bases between them. Germline lookup yields CDR1 MNHEY and CDR2 SVGEGT. CDR3 in amino acids: CASSYSRGRGNQPQHF. In DNA, the CDR3 is TGTGCCAGCAGTTACTCGAGGGGTAGGGGCAATCAGCCCCAGCATTTT.

The chain joins TRBV28 to TRBJ1-1; D is ambiguous. CDR1 and CDR2 from the germline V gene are MDHEN and SYDVKM. The germline V and J ends were trimmed by 3 bases and 3 bases, with 14 bases remaining between them. CDR3 length equals 15 residues. In DNA form, the CDR3 reads TGTGCCAGCAGTTTTGGCGGGCGCAGCTACACTGAAGCTTTCTTT. Its translation: CASSFGGRSYTEAFF.

V is TRBV6-4 and J is TRBJ2-1, with D hard to call. CDR3 length: 14 amino acids. Germline assignment: CDR1 MRHNA and CDR2 SNTAGT. V was clipped by 2 bases and J by 6 bases, with 11 bases between them. The CDR3 is CASSDGPIANEQFF. Here the CDR3 DNA reads TGTGCCAGCAGTGACGGACCTATTGCCAATGAGCAGTTCTTC.

The V call is TRBV18, the J call TRBJ1-1; D might be TRBD1 (5 bases). The CDR3 has 15 amino acids. Trimming removed 4 bases at V and 4 bases at J, with 16 bases between. The germline V gene encodes CDR1 KGHSH and CDR2 LQKENI. CDR3 DNA sequence: TGTGCCAGCTCACAACCCGCAGGGTCGCGCACTGAAGCTTTCTTT. Its protein product is CASSQPAGSRTEAFF.

The rearrangement joins TRBV2 to TRBJ2-7; 9 nucleotides line up with TRBD2. Germline CDR1 and CDR2: SNHLY and FYNNEI. CDR3 length equals 15 residues. V lost 5 bases to trimming and J lost 0 bases; unmatched junction nucleotides: 5. CDR3 coding DNA: TGTGCCAGCAGTTCAATTAGCGGGAGCTCCTACGAGCAGTACTTC. Its translation: CASSSISGSSYEQYF.

This clone was seen only once. J is TRBJ2-1 and V is TRBV5-5; the D is unclear. Trimming pared 2 bases from V and 0 bases from J, leaving 9 bases between. In germline, CDR1 is SGHKS, CDR2 YYEKEE (reference sequence). The CDR3 consists of 15 residues. The CDR3 nucleotides are TGTGCCAGCAGCTTAACTCCTAACTCCTACAATGAGCAGTTCTTC. It specifies CASSLTPNSYNEQFF. Using reference TRBV5-5 and TRBJ2-1 for the parts outside the CDR3, the full variable domain is DAGVTQSPTHLIKTRGQQVTLRCSPISGHKSVSWYQQVLGQGPQFIFQYYEKEERGRGNFPDRFSARQFPNYSSELNVNALLLGDSALYLCASSLTPNSYNEQFFGPGTRLTVL.

The CDR3 loop is CASSLRQGRGESEQYF. CDR3 bases: TGTGCCAGCAGCTTACGACAGGGGCGGGGAGAGAGCGAGCAGTACTTC. This chain joins TRBV9 and TRBJ2-7; 8 positions agree with TRBD1. The CDR3 is 16 residues long. Germline V gene sequence: CDR1 SGDLS, CDR2 YYNGEE. V shed 4 bases, J shed 6 bases, and the junction held 15 bases outside the gene matches.

This chain connects TRBV6-5 to TRBJ1-3; D ambiguous. Germline V gene lookup returns CDR1 MNHEY and CDR2 SVGAGI. Deletions cut 6 bases from V and 0 bases from J, with 12 bases between. This CDR3 has 15 amino acids. In nucleotides, the CDR3 is TGTGCCAGCAGCCTACTCCGAAGCTCTGGAAACACCATATATTTT. It codes for CASSLLRSSGNTIYF.

CDR3 sequence: CASSSGGNTEAFF. The CDR3 DNA follows: TGTGCCAGCAGCTCCGGGGGGAACACTGAAGCTTTCTTT. The chain joins TRBV11-3 to TRBJ1-1; D may be TRBD1 (5 bases). Germline V gives CDR1 SGHNT, CDR2 YENEEA. The CDR3 spans 13 residues. V was clipped by 4 bases and J by 1 base, with 7 bases between them.

The chain employs TRBV19 and TRBJ1-2; 7 nucleotides match TRBD1. From germline, CDR1 is LNHDA and CDR2 SQIVND (reference sequence). V lost 5 bases to trimming and J lost 8 bases; unmatched junction nucleotides: 17. CDR3 length: 16 amino acids. The CDR3 loop is CASSPRGQGNPSGYTF. In DNA, the CDR3 is TGTGCCAGTAGTCCTAGGGGGCAGGGAAACCCCTCCGGCTACACCTTC. The variable domain in full, completed from reference TRBV19 and TRBJ1-2, reads DGGITQSPKYLFRKEGQNVTLSCEQNLNHDAMYWYRQDPGQGLRLIYYSQIVNDFQKGDIAEGYSVSREKKESFPLTVTSAQKNPTAFYLCASSPRGQGNPSGYTFGSGTRLTVV.

In regard to this clone: An end of the junction does not agree with germline; a read error may underlie this. This chain joins TRBV18 and TRBJ2-1; 7 bases fit TRBD1. Germline V gives CDR1 KGHSH, CDR2 LQKENI. This CDR3 has 16 amino acids. The CDR3 region has the DNA TGTGCCAGCTCGCCACGAACAGGGGACCCCTACAATGAGCAGTTCTTC. The encoded protein is CASSPRTGDPYNEQFF.

The V and J genes are TRBV10-3 and TRBJ1-2; TRBD1 agrees at 9 bases. The trim removed 7 bases at V and 7 bases at J, leaving 7 bases unmatched. The germline V gene encodes CDR1 ENHRY and CDR2 SYGVKD. This CDR3 has 13 residues. The CDR3 reads CAITSQGAGGYTF. In DNA, the CDR3 is TGTGCCATCACCTCACAGGGGGCAGGTGGCTACACCTTC.

The rearrangement links TRBV27 to TRBJ1-6, with D perhaps TRBD1 (5 bases). The CDR3 runs 16 residues. V shed 6 bases and J shed 4 bases, with 16 bases lying between them. Germline assignment: CDR1 MNHEY and CDR2 SMNVEV (reference sequence). CDR3 sequence (DNA): TGTGCCAGCAGGCCTACCCTACAGGAATATAATTCACCCCTCCACTTT. This gives the protein CASRPTLQEYNSPLHF.

This clone has just one count. The rearrangement links TRBV5-1 to TRBJ1-1; D is uncertain. Looked up from germline, CDR1 is SGHRS and CDR2 is YFSETQ. The length of the CDR3 is 15 residues. V was pared by 1 base and J by 2 bases, with 12 bases between. Here the CDR3 DNA reads TGCGCCAGCAGCTTGTTGGGTGGGGATAACACTGAAGCTTTCTTT. Its protein product is CASSLLGGDNTEAFF.

The chain employs TRBV11-2 and TRBJ2-5, with D possibly being TRBD1 or TRBD2 (7 bases each). The CDR3 has 16 amino acids. CDR1 is SGHAT and CDR2 is FQNNGV in the germline V gene. V lost 1 base and J lost 6, with 18 bases in between. CDR3 sequence (DNA): TGTGCCAGCAGCTTAGGGGGAGGGGGCATATTGAAGACCCAGTACTTC. Protein sequence: CASSLGGGGILKTQYF.

The chain employs TRBV7-8 and TRBJ2-1; 8 bases map to TRBD1. The CDR3 spans 14 residues. V gave up 3 bases and J gave up 10 bases; unmatched junction bases: 8. The germline gives CDR1 SGHVS, CDR2 FQNEAQ. CDR3 in DNA: TGTGCCAGCAGCTTTAAGGACAGGGCATTGGAGCAGTTCTTC. This codes for CASSFKDRALEQFF.

This clone came up a few times. CDR3 nucleotide sequence: TGTGCCAGTAGCCCCGGGACAGGCCCTTCCAACTATGGCTACACCTTC. This translates into CASSPGTGPSNYGYTF. This chain uses TRBV19 with TRBJ1-2, with TRBD1 matching over 8 bases. The CDR3 spans 16 residues. The junction had 11 bases not matched to a gene; V was cut back by 6 bases and J by 2 bases. Germline V CDR1 and CDR2: LNHDA, SQIVND (reference sequence).

This chain connects TRBV28 to TRBJ1-2; weak D call: TRBD1 (6 bases). In germline, CDR1 is MDHEN, CDR2 SYDVKM. The CDR3 totals 14 residues. V shed 4 bases and J shed 3 bases, with 12 bases lying between them. The CDR3 loop is CASSYRDTYYGYTF. In DNA, the CDR3 is TGTGCCAGCAGTTACCGGGACACTTACTATGGCTACACCTTC.

The chain combines TRBV6-1 with TRBJ1-2; D is uncertain. The CDR3 is 15 amino acids. V was shortened by 2 bases and J by 4 bases, with 14 bases between the two germline ends. CDR1 MNHNS and CDR2 SASEGT come from the germline V gene. The CDR3 nucleotides are TGTGCCAGCAGTGAAAGAAGCGAACCCGTCTATGGCTACACCTTC. Protein product: CASSERSEPVYGYTF.

This chain joins TRBV27 and TRBJ1-2; TRBD1 matches 7 bases. This CDR3 contains 14 residues. The V segment lost 6 bases and the J segment 2 bases; nucleotides outside the gene matches: 6. The germline V gene has CDR1 MNHEY and CDR2 SMNVEV (reference sequence). The CDR3 region has the DNA TGTGCCAGCAGCCGAGGGGGCGCGAACTATGGCTACACCTTC. Its translation: CASSRGGANYGYTF.

The sample holds one count of this clone. The chain joins TRBV11-3 to TRBJ1-1, with a tentative D call TRBD1 (5 bases). This CDR3 has 13 residues. The V end was cut by 2 bases, the J end by 8 bases, with 12 bases between. CDR1 is SGHNT and CDR2 is YENEEA in the germline V gene. CDR3 protein: CASSLSWAGEAFF. The CDR3 DNA is TGTGCCAGCAGCTTAAGCTGGGCAGGGGAAGCTTTCTTT.

The V gene is TRBV3-1 (or the pseudogene TRBV3-2), the J gene TRBJ2-3; tentative D call: TRBD2 (5 bases). This CDR3 region has 12 residues. V lost 3 bases to trimming and J lost 7 bases, with 8 bases between them. The germline gives CDR1 LGHDT, CDR2 YNNKEL (reference sequence). CDR3 protein: CASSQRANTQYF. For the CDR3, the DNA is TGTGCCAGCAGCCAGAGGGCTAATACGCAGTATTTT.

The rearrangement uses TRBV7-2 and TRBJ2-3; 10 bases fit TRBD1. V trimming: 5 bases; J trimming: 5 bases; junction bases outside the gene matches: 7. CDR3 length equals 15 residues. CDR1 is SGHTA and CDR2 is FQGNSA in the germline V gene. The CDR3 protein is CASSLRQGAIDTQYF. The CDR3, as DNA: TGTGCCAGCAGCCTACGACAGGGGGCTATAGATACGCAGTATTTT.

J is TRBJ1-6 and V is TRBV6-5, with TRBD1 as a possible D gene (5 bases). Trimming removed 4 bases at V and 10 bases at J, with 11 bases between. Looked up from germline, CDR1 is MNHEY and CDR2 is SVGAGI. This CDR3 has 13 residues. CDR3 nucleotide sequence: TGTGCCAGCAGTTTAGGGGAAAGGTCACCCCTCCACTTT. Amino acid sequence: CASSLGERSPLHF.

The chain recombines TRBV5-4 with TRBJ1-2, with TRBD1 identical over 8 bases. CDR1 SGHNT and CDR2 YYREEE come from the germline V gene (reference sequence). Trimming at V came to 2 bases and at J to 4 bases, leaving 4 bases not matched to a gene. This CDR3 has 14 residues. The CDR3 reads CASSLRTGSYGYTF. CDR3 DNA: TGTGCCAGCAGCTTAAGGACAGGGAGCTATGGCTACACCTTC.

The rearrangement uses TRBV5-1 and TRBJ2-3; 9 bases map to TRBD2. The CDR3 has 17 residues. Trimming at V came to 4 bases and at J to 3 bases, leaving 12 bases not matched to a gene. The V gene's germline CDR1 is SGHRS and CDR2 YFSETQ. The CDR3: CASSPSYGGGVTDTQYF. CDR3 bases: TGCGCCAGCAGCCCATCTTATGGCGGGGGGGTGACAGATACGCAGTATTTT.